The 14 T cell receptor beta chains below were found in one sample sequenced in a study of CD8 T cells in Susac syndrome. cDNA came from approximately 0.5 to 1 ug RNA primed by random hexamers. TCRdb reprocessed the immunoSEQ multiplex PCR reads via MiXCR and lists one record per CDR3 protein. The sample has some 94,000 distinct CDR3 sequences, around 94% seen once. Sequences were obtained from CD4+ T cells from PBMCs. The receptors originated from a human donor with Susac syndrome.

The rearrangement joins TRBV20-1 to TRBJ1-4; D is possibly TRBD1 (5 bases). Per germline, CDR1 DFQATT and CDR2 SNEGSKA (reference sequence). There are 12 residues in the CDR3. The V gene lost 4 bases and the J gene lost 8 bases, with 11 bases spanning the gap. The CDR3 reads CSATGGEEKLFF. The CDR3 coding sequence is TGCAGTGCTACGGGGGGTGAGGAAAAACTGTTTTTT.

V usage is TRBV19 and J usage is TRBJ2-3, with D unclear. Germline loops: CDR1 LNHDA, CDR2 SQIVND (reference sequence). Trimming pared 5 bases from V and 5 bases from J, leaving 14 bases between. The length of the CDR3 is 14 residues. For the CDR3, the DNA is TGTGCCAGTAGTCCCCCGCCGCCGGGAGATACGCAGTATTTT. Translation gives CASSPPPPGDTQYF.

The chain combines TRBV29-1 with TRBJ2-7; D might be TRBD1 (6 bases). This CDR3 is 14 amino acids long. Germline lookup yields CDR1 SQVTM and CDR2 ANQGSEA. The V end lost 2 bases, the J end lost 0 bases, and 11 bases lay between the germline ends. CDR3 region: CSVETQGSSYEQYF. CDR3 DNA sequence: TGCAGCGTTGAAACACAGGGTAGCTCCTACGAGCAGTACTTC.

The CDR3, as DNA: TGTGCCAGCAGTGCACAGATGAACACTGAAGCTTTCTTT. Amino acids: CASSAQMNTEAFF. The J gene is TRBJ1-1, the V gene TRBV2; no definite D call. The CDR3 is 13 residues long. Germline V gene lookup returns CDR1 SNHLY and CDR2 FYNNEI. V was clipped by 4 bases and J by 0 bases, with 6 bases between them.

This clonotype is a singleton in its sample. V usage is TRBV6-5 and J usage is TRBJ1-2; tentative D call: TRBD1 (5 bases). The germline V and J ends were trimmed by 5 bases and 2 bases, with 15 bases remaining between them. This CDR3 is built from 15 residues. Germline loops: CDR1 MNHEY, CDR2 SVGAGI. CDR3 loop: CASSPKPGTNYGYTF. The CDR3 DNA sequence: TGTGCCAGCAGTCCTAAACCGGGGACCAACTATGGCTACACCTTC.

This chain joins TRBV5-6 and TRBJ2-3; perhaps TRBD1 as D (5 bases). Germline CDR1 reads SGHDT; CDR2 reads YYEEEE. The V and J ends lost 0 bases and 2 bases respectively, with 10 bases between them. This CDR3 region has 15 residues. The CDR3 bases are TGTGCCAGCAGCTTGGGCAGGGCGGACACAGATACGCAGTATTTT. It codes for CASSLGRADTDTQYF. The variable domain in full, completed from reference TRBV5-6 and TRBJ2-3, reads DAGVTQSPTHLIKTRGQQVTLRCSPKSGHDTVSWYQQALGQGPQFIFQYYEEEERQRGNFPDRFSGHQFPNYSSELNVNALLLGDSALYLCASSLGRADTDTQYFGPGTRLTVL.

This chain links TRBV7-9 with TRBJ2-2; D remains ambiguous. The CDR3 spans 15 residues. CDR1 is SEHNR and CDR2 is FQNEAQ in the germline V gene (reference sequence). Trimming left V 6 bases short and J 0 bases short, with 11 bases between. In DNA, the CDR3 is TGTGCCAGCAGGGAATTCTCTACGAACACCGGGGAGCTGTTTTTT. This codes for CASREFSTNTGELFF.

The chain uses TRBV7-8 and TRBJ2-2, with 8 positions matching TRBD2. The length of the CDR3 is 15 residues. Looked up from germline, CDR1 is SGHVS and CDR2 is FQNEAQ. The trim removed 0 bases at V and 9 bases at J, leaving 6 bases unmatched. The CDR3 region is CASSLASGDDRELFF. The CDR3 DNA follows: TGTGCCAGCAGCTTAGCTAGCGGGGACGACCGGGAGCTGTTTTTT.

The chain links TRBV20-1 to TRBJ2-1; D call uncertain. Germline V lookup: CDR1 DFQATT, CDR2 SNEGSKA (reference sequence). The CDR3 runs to 11 residues. V lost 3 bases to trimming and J lost 4 bases, with 4 bases between them. In DNA, the CDR3 is TGCAGTGCTAGTGATTACAATGAGCAGTTCTTC. This encodes CSASDYNEQFF.

J is TRBJ2-3 and V is TRBV25-1; 13 bases agree with TRBD2. The germline gives CDR1 MGHDK, CDR2 SYGVNS. Trimming took 6 bases from V and 5 from J; bases not matched to a gene: 8. CDR3 size: 16 residues. The CDR3: CASSRTSGGAIDTQYF. The CDR3 DNA sequence: TGTGCCAGCAGCCGCACTAGCGGGGGGGCGATAGATACGCAGTATTTT.

This chain joins TRBV29-1 and TRBJ2-5; D is possibly TRBD1 or TRBD2 (5 bases each). Trimming took off 5 bases at V and 4 bases at J, with 14 bases between the two ends. The CDR3 length is 13 residues. Germline CDR1 SQVTM, CDR2 ANQGSEA. Here the CDR3 DNA reads TGCAGCGTTCATTTGAGGGGCGGAGAGACCCAGTACTTC. This sequence encodes CSVHLRGGETQYF.

The chain recombines TRBV6-5 with TRBJ2-5; D is undetermined. V lost 4 bases and J 4 bases, leaving 13 bases between the germline ends. The CDR3 extends over 14 amino acids. The germline gives CDR1 MNHEY, CDR2 SVGAGI. The CDR3 loop is CASSSLPAGETQYF. The CDR3 nucleotides read TGTGCCAGCAGTTCCCTCCCGGCCGGAGAGACCCAGTACTTC.

The gene calls are TRBV20-1 and TRBJ1-1, with D uncertain. CDR1 and CDR2 (germline): DFQATT, SNEGSKA (reference sequence). The CDR3 loop spans 11 amino acids. CDR3 protein: CSRRLNTEAFF. CDR3 nucleotide sequence: TGCAGCCGGCGGCTGAACACTGAAGCTTTCTTT.

This clonotype was counted a few times. This chain uses TRBV5-1 with TRBJ2-5; weak D call: TRBD1 (5 bases). Germline V CDR1 and CDR2: SGHRS, YFSETQ. The V gene lost 0 bases and the J gene lost 2 bases, with 8 bases spanning the gap. This CDR3 is 14 amino acids long. The CDR3 reads CASSLGQGQETQYF. In DNA form, the CDR3 reads TGCGCCAGCAGCTTGGGGCAGGGACAAGAGACCCAGTACTTC.